A selection of T cell receptor beta chains follows, all from one sample in a study of blood T cells in healthy people across ages. TCRdb reprocessed the 5' RACE reads with MiXCR, giving one entry per CDR3 protein. The sample has over a million distinct CDR3 sequences; 42% are singletons. What was sequenced was blood. Receptors were obtained from a woman under 30 in good health. Both conserved end residues are part of each CDR3. The order of the fields is V gene, J gene, clone size, D gene, CDR3 DNA, CDR3 protein. D genes are given only for firm matches. Expanded clones are given a class, and other clones once, few, many or no size at all.

TRBV5-1	TRBJ2-5	NA	NA	TGCGCCAGCAGCTCTGGCGGCGTCCAAGAGGCCCAGTACTTC	CASSSGGVQEAQYF
TRBV20-1	TRBJ2-4	NA	NA	TGCAGTGCTAGAGATCATGAGGGAGTAGGGGCCAAAAACATTCAGTACTTC	CSARDHEGVGAKNIQYF
TRBV18	TRBJ1-2	NA	TRBD1	TGTGCCAGCTCACCAGGAGCCGGACAGGACTATGGCTACACCTTC	CASSPGAGQDYGYTF
TRBV2	TRBJ2-3	few	TRBD2	TGTGCCAGCACCACCGGGGGGGCCGCTGGCACAGATACGCAGTATTTT	CASTTGGAAGTDTQYF
TRBV7-9	TRBJ1-1	few	NA	TGTGCCAGCAGCTTAGGTACGGGGTCGGACACTGAAGCTTTCTTT	CASSLGTGSDTEAFF
TRBV3-1	TRBJ1-1	NA	NA	TGTGCCAGCAGTCAGACGGCTATGAACACTGAAGCTTTCTTT	CASSQTAMNTEAFF
TRBV5-1	TRBJ2-3	NA	TRBD2	TGCGCCAGCAGCTGGCCGACTAGCGGGGGGCTCCTCACAGATACGCAGTATTTT	CASSWPTSGGLLTDTQYF
TRBV2	TRBJ2-7	NA	TRBD1	TGTGCCAGCAGGGGACAGGGGGAGGACGAGCAGTACTTC	CASRGQGEDEQYF
TRBV20-1	TRBJ2-7	few	TRBD2	TGCAGTGCCACCGGGACTAGCGGGAGGGTCTACGAGCAGTACTTC	CSATGTSGRVYEQYF
TRBV29-1	TRBJ2-1	few	TRBD1	TGCAGCGTTGACGGGACAGGTAGTCGCGCCTACAATGAGCAGTTCTTC	CSVDGTGSRAYNEQFF
TRBV9	TRBJ2-1	few	NA	TGTGCCAGCACCCGGCCCGGGAGAGGACTTGAGCAGTTCTTC	CASTRPGRGLEQFF
TRBV20-1	TRBJ2-7	few	TRBD2	TGCAGTGCTTACTCTAGCGGGAGTAAAGAGCAGTACTTC	CSAYSSGSKEQYF
TRBV5-1	TRBJ1-6	NA	TRBD1	TGCGCCAGCAATTCAGGGGGGCTAAAGTCACCCCTCCACTTT	CASNSGGLKSPLHF
TRBV20-1	TRBJ2-7	many	TRBD2	TGCAGTGCTAGATCCGGACTAGCGGGCGAGCAGTACTTC	CSARSGLAGEQYF
TRBV5-1	TRBJ2-3	NA	TRBD2	TGCGCCAGCAGCCCACGACCCCTACTAGCGGGAGACACAGATACGCAGTATTTT	CASSPRPLLAGDTDTQYF
TRBV5-5	TRBJ1-2	NA	NA	TGTGCCAGCAGCTGGGAAGTTCGAGTATATGGCTACACCTTC	CASSWEVRVYGYTF
TRBV7-9	TRBJ2-5	few	TRBD2	TGTGCCAGCCTGACTAGCGGGAGGGCCATAGAGACCCAGTACTTC	CASLTSGRAIETQYF
TRBV9	TRBJ1-6	NA	NA	TGTGCCAGCAGCGCAGACATACAGAGCTCCTATAATTCACCCCTCCACTTT	CASSADIQSSYNSPLHF
TRBV28	TRBJ2-7	many	NA	TGTGCCAGCAGTTTATGGACTGGAACACCGGCCTACGAGCAGTACTTC	CASSLWTGTPAYEQYF
TRBV4-2	TRBJ2-7	NA	TRBD2	TGTGCCAGCATTCCTAGCGGGGACTACGAGCAGTACTTC	CASIPSGDYEQYF
TRBV20-1	TRBJ2-7	NA	NA	TGCAGTGCTTATAAGGGGGGAATGGGATACGAGCAGTACTTC	CSAYKGGMGYEQYF
TRBV12-3/TRBV12-4	TRBJ2-1	few	NA	TGTGCCAGCAGTCAAGGGCGGAGTGAGCAGTTCTTC	CASSQGRSEQFF
TRBV7-2	TRBJ2-4	few	NA	TGTGCCAGCAGCTTAGGCAGGGACCTTCGAACGGGAGAGCAGTACTTC	CASSLGRDLRTGEQYF
TRBV5-1	TRBJ2-5	NA	TRBD2	TGCGCCAGCAGGCCGGGAGGCTCGTACCAAGAGACCCAGTACTTC	CASRPGGSYQETQYF
TRBV6-2/TRBV6-3	TRBJ2-4	NA	TRBD2	TGTGCCAGCAGTTACGCCCTAGCGGGAGCCCTGGGGGAGCAGTACTTC	CASSYALAGALGEQYF
TRBV10-3	TRBJ1-1	few	NA	TGTGCCATCAGTGAGGAGCCTCACACTGAAGCTTTCTTT	CAISEEPHTEAFF
TRBV10-3	TRBJ1-1	few	NA	TGTGCCATCAATTCGGGGTACGACACTGAAGCTTTCTTT	CAINSGYDTEAFF
TRBV29-1	TRBJ2-1	NA	TRBD2	TGCAGCGTTGATGGTAGCGGGGGGGTGGACAATGAGCAGTTCTTC	CSVDGSGGVDNEQFF
TRBV21-1	TRBJ2-7	few	NA	TGTGCCAGCAGCAAAGAATCTCGGCTAGTACCCTACGAGCAGTACTTC	CASSKESRLVPYEQYF
TRBV18	TRBJ1-1	few	TRBD1	TGTGCCAGCTCACCAAGGGACAGGGTTGATACTGAAGCTTTCTTT	CASSPRDRVDTEAFF
TRBV6-5	TRBJ1-2	few	NA	TGTGCCAGCAGTCGGACTGCAGGTACTGACTATGGCTACACCTTC	CASSRTAGTDYGYTF
TRBV21-1	TRBJ1-6	NA	NA	TGTGCCAGCAGCAAATTAAGCAGCGTCAATTCACCCCTCCACTTT	CASSKLSSVNSPLHF
TRBV12-3/TRBV12-4	TRBJ1-5	NA	TRBD1	TGTGCCAGCACCCCGACAGGGGCTAATCAGCCCCAGCATTTT	CASTPTGANQPQHF
TRBV7-2	TRBJ2-5	few	NA	TGTGCCAGCAGCTTAGCGCGTAGCTCAGAGACCCAGTACTTC	CASSLARSSETQYF
TRBV6-2/TRBV6-3	TRBJ2-7	few	NA	TGTGCCAGCAGCCCTCGGTTAGACAATGAGCAGTACTTC	CASSPRLDNEQYF
TRBV29-1	TRBJ2-2	NA	NA	TGCAGCGTTGTGGCCAAAAACACCGGGGAGCTGTTTTTT	CSVVAKNTGELFF
TRBV10-3	TRBJ2-7	NA	NA	TGTGCCATCAGTTCTCCGCCCGACAGGTCCTACGAGCAGTACTTC	CAISSPPDRSYEQYF
TRBV11-2	TRBJ2-4	NA	TRBD2	TGTGCCAGCAGCTTAGCGGGACTAGCGGGAGGGCGTTCCCAGTACTTC	CASSLAGLAGGRSQYF
TRBV12-3/TRBV12-4	TRBJ2-1	NA	NA	TGTGCCAGCAGCGCCGGGGGGACAGAAAACTACGAGCAGTTCTTC	CASSAGGTENYEQFF
TRBV27	TRBJ2-1	NA	TRBD2	TGTGCCAGCAGTTGGGAGGGTCTCTGGAGCTCCTACAATGAGCAGTTCTTC	CASSWEGLWSSYNEQFF
TRBV28	TRBJ2-6	few	TRBD1	TGTGCCACCATGGACAGGGCTGGGGCCAACGTCCTGACTTTC	CATMDRAGANVLTF
TRBV10-3	TRBJ2-1	NA	NA	TGTGCCATCAAGGGGACATTAGAGACCCAGTTCTTC	CAIKGTLETQFF
TRBV6-5	TRBJ1-1	once	NA	TGTGCCAGCAGTTATGCTCTGGGGATGAGCACTGAAGCTTTCTTT	CASSYALGMSTEAFF
TRBV5-1	TRBJ2-3	few	NA	TGCGCCAGCACCCCGCGGCAGGGGACAACAGATACGCAGTATTTT	CASTPRQGTTDTQYF
TRBV20-1	TRBJ2-3	NA	NA	TGCAGTGGAGCTAGCGCGGAGCACGGGACAGATACGCAGTATTTT	CSGASAEHGTDTQYF
TRBV7-3	TRBJ1-2	NA	NA	TGTGCCAGCAGCTCCCTTTCGGAAATTAACTATGGCTACACCTTC	CASSSLSEINYGYTF
TRBV12-3/TRBV12-4	TRBJ2-7	few	TRBD2	TGTGCCAGCAGTCCCCCCACTGCGGGAGGCCCCTACGAGCAGTACTTC	CASSPPTAGGPYEQYF
TRBV9	TRBJ2-2	few	TRBD2	TGTGCCAGCAGTCAGCGGGGAACCGGGGAGCTGTTTTTT	CASSQRGTGELFF
TRBV2	TRBJ2-1	NA	NA	TGTGCCAGCAGACCTCGGACTGTACACCAGGGTGGAGAGCAGTTCTTC	CASRPRTVHQGGEQFF
TRBV6-6	TRBJ1-1	few	NA	TGTGCCAGCAGTCCGACAGTCGTCACTGAAGCTTTCTTT	CASSPTVVTEAFF